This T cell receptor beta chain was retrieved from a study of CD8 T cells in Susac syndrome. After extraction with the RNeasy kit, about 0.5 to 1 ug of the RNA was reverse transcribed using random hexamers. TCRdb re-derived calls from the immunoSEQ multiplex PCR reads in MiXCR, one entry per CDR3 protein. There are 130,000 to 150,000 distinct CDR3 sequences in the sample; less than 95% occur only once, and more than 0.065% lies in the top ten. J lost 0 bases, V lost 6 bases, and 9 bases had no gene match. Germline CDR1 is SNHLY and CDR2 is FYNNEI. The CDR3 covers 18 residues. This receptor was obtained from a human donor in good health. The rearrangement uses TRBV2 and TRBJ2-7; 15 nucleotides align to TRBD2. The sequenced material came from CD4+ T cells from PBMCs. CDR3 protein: CASRLGLAGGTPSYEQYF. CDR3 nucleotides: TGTGCCAGCAGGCTGGGACTAGCGGGAGGAACCCCCTCCTACGAGCAGTACTTC.